Following are 3 T cell receptor beta chains from one sample sequenced in a study of Graves' ophthalmopathy and Graves' hyperthyroidism. Scientists amplified the TCR beta CDR3 regions from RNA transcripts. Second-round multiplex PCR followed a first-round RT-PCR using HTBI primers. MiXCR, applied by TCRdb to the multiplex PCR reads, yields one record per CDR3 protein. This repertoire shows around 400,000 distinct CDR3 sequences, about 18% found once; its top ten account for 1.5% to 2%. Input material: peripheral blood. The receptors were gathered from a woman younger than 35 with Graves' ophthalmopathy.

This clonotype has ten or more counts. A much larger clone differs by one base, so this may be a read error. The chain has TRBV5-1 and TRBJ1-1, with D perhaps matching TRBD1 (5 bases). Per the germline V gene, CDR1 is SGHRS and CDR2 is YFSETQ. The CDR3 sequence is 15 residues long. The CDR3 nucleotides are TGCGCCAGCAGCTTCTTCGGGGCAGACAACACTGGAGCTTTCTTT. Its protein is CASSFFGADNTGAFF.

J is TRBJ1-1 and V is TRBV30; weak D call: TRBD1 (5 bases). Per germline, CDR1 GTSNPN and CDR2 SVGIG (reference sequence). Trimming shortened V by 1 base and J by 2 bases, and 11 bases separated the two germline ends. CDR3 size: 14 residues. CDR3 amino acids: CAWSGTHTNTEAFF. CDR3 DNA sequence: TGTGCCTGGAGTGGGACACACACTAACACTGAAGCTTTCTTT.

This clonotype was observed many times. The chain couples TRBV5-5 to TRBJ1-1; D gene ambiguous. This CDR3 has 14 residues. Germline V gene sequence: CDR1 SGHKS, CDR2 YYEKEE (reference sequence). The V end lost 7 bases, the J end lost 5 bases, and 18 bases lay between the germline ends. The CDR3 sequence is CASWVGYVGTEAFF. The CDR3 bases are TGTGCCAGCTGGGTCGGCTACGTAGGGACTGAAGCTTTCTTT.